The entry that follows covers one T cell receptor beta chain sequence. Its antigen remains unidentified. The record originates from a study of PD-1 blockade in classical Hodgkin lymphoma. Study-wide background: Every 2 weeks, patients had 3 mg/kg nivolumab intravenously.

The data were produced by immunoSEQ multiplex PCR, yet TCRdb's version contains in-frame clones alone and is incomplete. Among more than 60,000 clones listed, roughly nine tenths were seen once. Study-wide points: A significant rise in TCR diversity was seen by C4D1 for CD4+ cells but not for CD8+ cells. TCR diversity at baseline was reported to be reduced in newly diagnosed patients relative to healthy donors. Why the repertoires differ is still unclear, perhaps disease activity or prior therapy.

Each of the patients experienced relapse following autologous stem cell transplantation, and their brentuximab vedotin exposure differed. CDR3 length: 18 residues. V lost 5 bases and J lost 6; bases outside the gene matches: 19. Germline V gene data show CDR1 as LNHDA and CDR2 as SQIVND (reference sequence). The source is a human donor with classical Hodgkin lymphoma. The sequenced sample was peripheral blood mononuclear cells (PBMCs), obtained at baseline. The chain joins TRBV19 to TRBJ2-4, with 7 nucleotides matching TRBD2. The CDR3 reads CASSSRPPTSAGLNIQYF. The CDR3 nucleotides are TGTGCCAGTAGTTCAAGGCCCCCTACTAGCGCTGGATTAAACATTCAGTACTTC.